Sequencing of this TCR beta chain was carried out in a study of T cells after yellow fever vaccination (dated by TCRdb to about 2019). For the wider study: The SMART-Seq v4 Ultra Low Input RNA kit was used to prepare libraries from fractions with low cell numbers. Blood was collected at multiple timepoints before and after primary and secondary immunization, and bulk PBMC replicates and cell subsets were isolated. To track T-cell clones before and after primary and booster YFV17D yellow fever vaccination, bulk TCR alpha and beta repertoires were sequenced longitudinally. Two healthy male donors made up the cohort, one aged 18 to 30 years and the other aged 30 to 40 years.

Paper-wide results and their limitations: Because the study included only two donors, the extent to which the findings can be generalized is limited. Most clones expanded after primary vaccination (around 97% of CD4 and approximately 86% of CD8) were re-detected after the booster, suggesting that broad memory maintenance occurred. A small share of clonotypes occurred in both CD4 and CD8 compartments, likely arising from convergent recombination. Compared with the primary T-cell response, the secondary T-cell response was weaker but faster, peaking on day 5 rather than day 15. Computational filtering was needed because FACS-sorted repertoires could contain abundant contaminating clonotypes from the bulk population.

The CDR3 holds 20 amino acids from the cysteine to the phenylalanine. Of all the DNA, just the CDR3 is kept, 60 bases in frame from base 1. CDR1 DFQATT and CDR2 SNEGSKA are derived from the germline V gene (reference sequence). V loses 3 bases at its end and J loses 2 bases; junction bases beyond the gene matches: 19. Synthesis of TCR cDNA relied on 5'RACE template switching, a step that introduced a universal primer site along with unique molecular identifiers. Priming for cDNA synthesis came from both the TCR alpha and TCR beta constant segments. Library amplification used two PCR steps, and the second PCR step added sample barcodes and sequencing adapters. Sequencing of the libraries was done on either Illumina HiSeq 2500 (2x100 bp) or NovaSeq (2x150 bp). Turning to the authors' computational methods: MIGEC handled demultiplexing of reads and collapsing into UMI consensus sequences, while MiXCR performed V(D)J alignment. Vaccine-responding clonotypes were identified with edgeR using replicate PBMC samples, with FDR below 0.01 and a log2 fold change above 5 up to day 15 being required. CD4 or CD8 identity was assigned to each bulk clonotype according to whether the clonotype was present at higher abundance in the sequenced CD4 repertoire or the sequenced CD8 repertoire. TCRdb trimmed the raw reads at Q25, called clones with MiXCR and kept productive beta chains. CDR3 protein duplicates are merged, each entry listing the most common genes and DNA. The V and J calls shown here were made by TCRdb, not taken from the authors' results. In this sample the table shows 620,000 or so distinct CDR3 sequences, about a sixth of which occur a single time. The ten biggest clones cover around 16% of the sample.

This clonotype was found a few times. The specificity of this receptor is unknown. Per-nucleotide qualities are absent, and no much larger clonotype sits a single base away. Per the publication, the treatment or condition label means: live attenuated yellow fever vaccine strain. At every blood-draw timepoint, two biological replicates of bulk PBMCs were collected. A standard Ficoll-Paque protocol was used to isolate PBMCs from peripheral blood. RNA was extracted with TriZol from bulk PBMCs, CD4 and CD8 fractions, and dextramer-positive and dextramer-negative fractions. The sample in question was PBMCs, obtained 5 days after the first yellow fever vaccination. The receptor comes from a man aged 18 to 29 who received the YFV17D yellow fever vaccine. Recombination linked TRBV20-1 to TRBJ2-1, and TRBD2 matches 10 of the central bases. The sequenced DNA is TGCAGTGCTAGCGGTCACGCTAGCGGGGGTTTATCTAGCACCTACAATGAGCAGTTCTTC. Its protein reads: CSASGHASGGLSSTYNEQFF.